The 25 T cell receptor beta chains in this list originate from one sample, sequenced in a study of Ad26.COV2.S vaccination and SARS-CoV-2 variants. Treatment noted: around 19 received Ad26.COV2.S at low or high dose, single or two shots; a few received placebo; per-sample allocation not given. Collection of the samples took place on day 63 after the first injection of vaccine or placebo. TCRdb keeps only in-frame clones here, not all; method: immunoSEQ multiplex PCR. Of 200,000 to 300,000 clones in the sample, more than 75% were seen once. Material: peripheral blood, obtained in a trial of Ad26.COV2.S vaccine versus placebo. The receptors were gathered from a person between 18 and 65 years old who received the Ad26.COV2.S COVID-19 vaccine or a placebo.

This chain links TRBV7-2 with TRBJ1-2, with D possibly TRBD1 on 5 matching bases. Trimming shortened V by 5 bases and J by 7 bases, and 11 bases separated the two germline ends. The V gene's germline CDR1 is SGHTA and CDR2 FQGNSA. The CDR3 covers 12 residues. This chain's CDR3 is CASSLRGGGYTF. CDR3 sequence (DNA): TGTGCCAGCAGCCTTCGTGGGGGTGGCTACACCTTC.

The J gene is TRBJ2-3, the V gene TRBV18, with 10 nucleotides matching TRBD2. CDR1 and CDR2 (germline): KGHSH, LQKENI. This CDR3 spans 15 amino acids. V lost 6 bases, J lost 2 bases, and 5 bases stayed unmatched. This CDR3 is CASSFGLAVTDTQYF. CDR3 nucleotides: TGTGCCAGCTCCTTTGGACTAGCGGTCACAGATACGCAGTATTTT. Complete variable domain (other parts from reference TRBV18 and TRBJ2-3): NAGVMQNPRHLVRRRGQEARLRCSPMKGHSHVYWYRQLPEEGLKFMVYLQKENIIDESGMPKERFSAEFPKEGPSILRIQQVVRGDSAAYFCASSFGLAVTDTQYFGPGTRLTVL.

The chain has TRBV7-2 and TRBJ2-7, with D tentatively TRBD1 (5 bases). Trimming pared 4 bases from V and 3 bases from J, leaving 16 bases between. The CDR3 totals 15 residues. Germline V CDR1 and CDR2: SGHTA, FQGNSA. The CDR3 nucleotides are TGTGCCAGCAGCTACCAGGGCAACGAGCGCTACGAGCAGTACTTC. Protein: CASSYQGNERYEQYF.

The chain links TRBV13 to TRBJ2-1, with a possible D match to TRBD2 (5 bases). Trimming left V 1 base short and J 0 bases short, with 7 bases between. Germline loops: CDR1 PRHDT, CDR2 FYEKMQ (reference sequence). The length of the CDR3 is 15 residues. The CDR3: CASSLAGVSYNEQFF. The CDR3 DNA follows: TGTGCCAGCAGCTTAGCCGGGGTCTCCTACAATGAGCAGTTCTTC. Full variable domain (rest looked up from reference TRBV13 and TRBJ2-1): AAGVIQSPRHLIKEKRETATLKCYPIPRHDTVYWYQQGPGQDPQFLISFYEKMQSDKGSIPDRFSAQQFSDYHSELNMSSLELGDSALYFCASSLAGVSYNEQFFGPGTRLTVL.

The V call is TRBV25-1, the J call TRBJ2-7; 7 bases align to TRBD2. The CDR3 length is 15 residues. Germline trimming cut 1 base from V and 2 bases from J; bases unmatched to any gene: 5. CDR1 MGHDK and CDR2 SYGVNS come from the germline V gene. This CDR3 is CASSESRGSTYEQYF. CDR3 DNA: TGTGCCAGCAGTGAATCGCGGGGGTCGACCTACGAGCAGTACTTC.

The gene calls are TRBV5-1 and TRBJ1-1; no clear D gene. CDR1 and CDR2 from the germline V gene are SGHRS and YFSETQ. The length of the CDR3 is 17 residues. Trimming pared 0 bases from V and 1 base from J, leaving 16 bases between. The CDR3 reads CASSLGFPTRSNTEAFF. The CDR3 bases are TGCGCCAGCAGCTTGGGATTCCCGACACGGTCGAACACTGAAGCTTTCTTT.

The chain couples TRBV28 to TRBJ1-2; 10 bases are a match to TRBD1. The CDR3 runs 18 residues. Germline values: CDR1 MDHEN, CDR2 SYDVKM. J was trimmed by 4 bases and V by 4 bases; bases with no gene match: 15. The CDR3: CASSSTGGYPLGVYGYTF. In DNA form, the CDR3 reads TGTGCCAGCAGTTCGACAGGGGGCTATCCATTAGGCGTCTATGGCTACACCTTC.

This rearrangement joins TRBV6-5 to TRBJ2-1, with TRBD2 identical over 14 bases. J was trimmed by 7 bases and V by 2 bases; bases with no gene match: 4. Germline-derived CDR1 and CDR2 are MNHEY and SVGAGI. The CDR3 sequence is 16 residues long. CDR3 region: CASSYLWTSGRNEQFF. The CDR3 DNA sequence: TGTGCCAGCAGTTACCTCTGGACTAGCGGGAGGAATGAGCAGTTCTTC.

In this sample, this clone turned up a few times. V gene TRBV18 combines with J gene TRBJ2-7; a possible D gene is TRBD2 (5 bases). This CDR3 has 15 amino acids. V shed 0 bases and J shed 7 bases, with 16 bases lying between them. The germline gives CDR1 KGHSH, CDR2 LQKENI. CDR3 nucleotides: TGTGCCAGCTCACCACCGGTTAACTCTCCGGGGGAGCAGTACTTC. Translated: CASSPPVNSPGEQYF.

V and J are TRBV7-2 and TRBJ2-5; either TRBD1 or TRBD2 may supply D (5 bases each). The length of the CDR3 is 13 residues. Looked up from germline, CDR1 is SGHTA and CDR2 is FQGNSA. Trimming pared 4 bases from V and 4 bases from J, leaving 10 bases between. CDR3 DNA: TGTGCCAGCAGCTCGCCCGGGACAGAGACCCAGTACTTC. This gives the protein CASSSPGTETQYF.

This chain links TRBV7-3 with TRBJ2-1, with 8 bases fitting TRBD1. The CDR3 spans 17 residues. Germline V gives CDR1 SGHTA, CDR2 FQGTGA. The ends lost 0 bases at V and 4 bases at J; junction bases unmatched: 8. The CDR3 region has the DNA TGTGCCAGCAGCTTAACGAGAGTCAGGGGGCCGTACAATGAGCAGTTCTTC. It yields the protein CASSLTRVRGPYNEQFF.

The chain employs TRBV18 and TRBJ2-5; a weak D match, TRBD2 (6 bases). Trimming cost V 6 bases and J 2 bases, with 7 bases left between them. This CDR3 spans 12 amino acids. Germline V lookup: CDR1 KGHSH, CDR2 LQKENI. CDR3 residues: CASSLAQETQYF. For the CDR3, the DNA is TGTGCCAGCTCGCTAGCGCAAGAGACCCAGTACTTC.

This clone was seen only a few times. The chain combines TRBV5-1 with TRBJ2-7; 10 bases fit TRBD2. J gave up 4 bases and V 1 base, and 5 bases lay outside the gene matches. The length of the CDR3 is 15 residues. Germline V gene lookup returns CDR1 SGHRS and CDR2 YFSETQ. The CDR3 reads CASSLPSGGKYEQYF. CDR3 coding DNA: TGCGCCAGCAGCTTGCCTAGCGGGGGTAAATACGAGCAGTACTTC.

This chain uses TRBV21-1 with TRBJ1-2; the table calls TRBD1, which could not be checked here. TRBV21-1 is termed a pseudogene. The CDR3 is 17 residues long. In nucleotides, the CDR3 is TGTGCCAGCAGCAAAGCCGGGGACAGGGAGGGAAACTATGGCTACACCTTC. This codes for CASSKAGDREGNYGYTF.

J is TRBJ2-7 and V is TRBV18; the D gene is possibly TRBD2 (6 bases). The CDR3 has 13 amino acids. CDR1 and CDR2 (germline): KGHSH, LQKENI. Between the trimmed V and J ends, which lost 3 bases and 4 bases, there was a span of 10 bases. DNA of the CDR3: TGTGCCAGCTCACCCCTCGGGGGTTACGAGCAGTACTTC. It encodes CASSPLGGYEQYF.

This clone has more than one count but fewer than ten. The chain couples TRBV25-1 to TRBJ2-2, with D perhaps matching TRBD1 (6 bases). The germline CDR1 and CDR2 sequences are MGHDK and SYGVNS. V lost 7 bases to trimming and J lost 3 bases, with 12 bases between them. The CDR3 has 14 amino acids. CDR3 in DNA: TGTGCCAGCAAGGGCGCAGGGGACACCGGGGAGCTGTTTTTT. Translation: CASKGAGDTGELFF.

The chain carries TRBV4-3 and TRBJ2-3; TRBD2 aligns across 12 bases. The V and J ends lost 4 bases and 1 base, in that order; junction bases with no gene match: 12. This CDR3 spans 19 amino acids. Looked up from germline, CDR1 is LGHNA and CDR2 is YSLEER. The DNA of the CDR3 is TGCGCCAGCAGCCTCGGGCCTAGCGGGGGGGCCTCGGGCACAGATACGCAGTATTTT. It encodes CASSLGPSGGASGTDTQYF.

The chain combines TRBV27 with TRBJ2-7, with 9 nucleotides matching TRBD2. There are 13 residues in the CDR3. Germline values: CDR1 MNHEY, CDR2 SMNVEV (reference sequence). The trim removed 5 bases at V and 2 bases at J, leaving 1 base unmatched. The CDR3 here is CASSVAGAYEQYF. Written as DNA, the CDR3 is TGTGCCAGCAGTGTAGCGGGAGCCTACGAGCAGTACTTC.

J is TRBJ2-7 and V is TRBV4-3; D is uncertain. The length of the CDR3 is 14 residues. From germline, CDR1 is LGHNA and CDR2 YSLEER. V lost 1 base, J lost 2 bases, and 9 bases lay in between. The CDR3 is CASSQATTAYEQYF. The CDR3 DNA follows: TGCGCCAGCAGCCAAGCTACGACGGCCTACGAGCAGTACTTC.

The chain carries TRBV21-1 and TRBJ2-1; the table assigns TRBD2, which was not confirmed against the DNA. TRBV21-1 represents a pseudogene. The CDR3 runs to 17 residues. CDR3: CASSKDGTSGSKNEQFF. DNA of the CDR3: TGTGCCAGCAGCAAAGATGGGACTAGCGGGAGTAAAAATGAGCAGTTCTTC.

The chain carries TRBV11-2 and TRBJ2-7; 13 nucleotides line up with TRBD2. The CDR3 has 14 residues. Germline V gene data show CDR1 as SGHAT and CDR2 as FQNNGV. V shed 5 bases, J shed 5 bases, and the junction held 3 bases outside the gene matches. CDR3 nucleotide sequence: TGTGCCAGCAGCCCAGGACTAGCGGGAGACGAGCAGTACTTC. This gives the protein CASSPGLAGDEQYF.

The chain uses TRBV19 and TRBJ2-5; TRBD2 matches at 9 bases. CDR1 and CDR2 from the germline V gene are LNHDA and SQIVND (reference sequence). This CDR3 region has 16 residues. J was trimmed by 5 bases and V by 1 base; bases with no gene match: 8. The CDR3 DNA reads TGTGCCAGTAGTATAGGAGTTAGCGGGAGTGGGGAGACCCAGTACTTC. As protein: CASSIGVSGSGETQYF.

The chain couples TRBV7-9 to TRBJ2-7, with D possibly matching TRBD2 (5 bases). Trimming took off 1 base at V and 11 bases at J, with 9 bases between the two ends. The length of the CDR3 is 11 residues. CDR1 SEHNR and CDR2 FQNEAQ come from the germline V gene (reference sequence). The CDR3 DNA is TGTGCCAGCAGCTTAGAGCGGTTGAAGTACTTC. It encodes CASSLERLKYF.

This rearrangement joins TRBV9 to TRBJ2-2; 13 bases match TRBD2. Germline V lookup: CDR1 SGDLS, CDR2 YYNGEE. Trimming removed 0 bases from V and 3 bases from J; junction bases left unmatched: 5. This CDR3 has 18 amino acids. The CDR3 coding sequence is TGTGCCAGCAGCGTAGAAAGCACTAGCGGGAGGGACACCGGGGAGCTGTTTTTT. Protein sequence: CASSVESTSGRDTGELFF.

This rearrangement joins TRBV2 to TRBJ2-7, with 7 nucleotides matching TRBD1. The CDR3 extends over 13 amino acids. In germline, CDR1 is SNHLY, CDR2 FYNNEI. The ends lost 6 bases at V and 2 bases at J; junction bases unmatched: 4. The CDR3 region is CASRPGTAYEQYF. CDR3 DNA sequence: TGTGCCAGCAGACCCGGGACAGCCTACGAGCAGTACTTC.